This note documents a single T cell receptor (beta chain) sequence. The data derive from a study of blood T cell repertoires in COVID-19. After removal of 6 bases from V and 3 bases from J, the junction contained 9 bases not matched to a gene. From germline, CDR1 is KGHSH and CDR2 LQKENI. The CDR3 is 15 residues long. Each recovered donor of Cohort 3 presented with two negative PCRs, clearance, or symptom resolution. Generated by immunoSEQ multiplex PCR, the TCRdb table keeps only in-frame clones and is missing some. This table has hundreds of thousands of clones, just under 90% appearing once. The chain has TRBV18 and TRBJ1-2, with 8 bases that match TRBD1. The receptor was isolated from a woman aged 45-59 years who had recovered from COVID-19. The sequencing input was PBMCs or T cells enriched from blood (not recorded which). CDR3 in amino acids: CASSLGQGGDYGYTF. DNA of the CDR3: TGTGCCAGCTCCCTCGGACAGGGTGGAGACTATGGCTACACCTTC. Variable domain in full (rest from reference TRBV18 and TRBJ1-2): NAGVMQNPRHLVRRRGQEARLRCSPMKGHSHVYWYRQLPEEGLKFMVYLQKENIIDESGMPKERFSAEFPKEGPSILRIQQVVRGDSAAYFCASSLGQGGDYGYTFGSGTRLTVV.